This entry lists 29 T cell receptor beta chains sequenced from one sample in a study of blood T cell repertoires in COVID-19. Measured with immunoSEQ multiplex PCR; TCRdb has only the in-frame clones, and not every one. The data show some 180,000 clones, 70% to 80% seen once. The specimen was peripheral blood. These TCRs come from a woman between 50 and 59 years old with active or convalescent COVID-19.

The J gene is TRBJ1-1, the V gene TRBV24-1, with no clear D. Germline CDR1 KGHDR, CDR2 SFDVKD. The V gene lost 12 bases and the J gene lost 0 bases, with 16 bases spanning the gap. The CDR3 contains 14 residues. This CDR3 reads CAFYGHGLNTEAFF. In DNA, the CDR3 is TGTGCCTTCTATGGTCACGGGTTGAACACTGAAGCTTTCTTT.

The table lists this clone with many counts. The CDR3 DNA reads TGTGCCAGCAGCGACAGCACAGAGAATGAAAAACTGTTTTTT. It yields the protein CASSDSTENEKLFF. The chain joins TRBV2 to TRBJ1-4; TRBD1 is a possible D gene (5 bases). V was clipped by 6 bases and J by 5 bases, with 13 bases between them. In germline, CDR1 is SNHLY, CDR2 FYNNEI. This CDR3 region has 14 residues.

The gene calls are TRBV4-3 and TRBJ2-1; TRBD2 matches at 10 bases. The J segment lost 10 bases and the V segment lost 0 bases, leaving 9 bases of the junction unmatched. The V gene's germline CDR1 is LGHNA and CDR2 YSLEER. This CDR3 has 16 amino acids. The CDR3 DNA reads TGCGCCAGCAGCCAAGATCGCAGCGGGGGGGCAGGGGAGCAGTTCTTC. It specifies CASSQDRSGGAGEQFF.

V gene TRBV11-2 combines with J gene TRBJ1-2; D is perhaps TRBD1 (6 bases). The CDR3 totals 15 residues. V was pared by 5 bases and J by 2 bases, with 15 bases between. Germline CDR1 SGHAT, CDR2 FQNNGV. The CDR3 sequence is CASSPRQVTNYGYTF. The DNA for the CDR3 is TGTGCCAGCAGCCCCAGACAGGTGACGAACTATGGCTACACCTTC.

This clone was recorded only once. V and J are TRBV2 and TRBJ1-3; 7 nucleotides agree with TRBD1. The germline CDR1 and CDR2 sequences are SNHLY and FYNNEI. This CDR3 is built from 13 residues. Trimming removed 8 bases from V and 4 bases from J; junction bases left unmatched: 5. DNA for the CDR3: TGTGCCAGCCGAGGGACAGTCGGAAACACCATATATTTT. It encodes CASRGTVGNTIYF. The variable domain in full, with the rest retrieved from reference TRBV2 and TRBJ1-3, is EPEVTQTPSHQVTQMGQEVILRCVPISNHLYFYWYRQILGQKVEFLVSFYNNEISEKSEIFDDQFSVERPDGSNFTLKIRSTKLEDSAMYFCASRGTVGNTIYFGEGSWLTVV.

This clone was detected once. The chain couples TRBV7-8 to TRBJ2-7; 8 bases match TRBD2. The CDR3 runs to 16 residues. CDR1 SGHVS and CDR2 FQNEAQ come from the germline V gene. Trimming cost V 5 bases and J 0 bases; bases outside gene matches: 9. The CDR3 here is CASSQPLAESSYEQYF. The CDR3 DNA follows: TGTGCCAGCAGCCAACCACTAGCGGAGAGCTCCTACGAGCAGTACTTC.

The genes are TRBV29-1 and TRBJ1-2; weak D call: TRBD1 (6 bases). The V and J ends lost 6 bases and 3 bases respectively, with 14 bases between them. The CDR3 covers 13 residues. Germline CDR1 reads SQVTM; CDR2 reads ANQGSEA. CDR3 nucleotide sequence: TGCAGCGTGCGGACAGCTGGGGACTATGGCTACACCTTC. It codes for CSVRTAGDYGYTF.

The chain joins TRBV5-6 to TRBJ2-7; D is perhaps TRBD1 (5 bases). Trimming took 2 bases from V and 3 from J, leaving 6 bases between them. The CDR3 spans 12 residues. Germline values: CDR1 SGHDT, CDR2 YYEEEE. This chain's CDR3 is CASSFRGYEQYF. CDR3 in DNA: TGTGCCAGCAGCTTTAGGGGCTACGAGCAGTACTTC. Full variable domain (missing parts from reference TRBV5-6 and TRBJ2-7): DAGVTQSPTHLIKTRGQQVTLRCSPKSGHDTVSWYQQALGQGPQFIFQYYEEEERQRGNFPDRFSGHQFPNYSSELNVNALLLGDSALYLCASSFRGYEQYFGPGTRLTVT.

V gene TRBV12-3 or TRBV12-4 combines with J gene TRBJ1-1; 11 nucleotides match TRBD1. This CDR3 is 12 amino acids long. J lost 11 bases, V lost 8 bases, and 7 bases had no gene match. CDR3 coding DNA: TGTGCCAGCGCTAGGACAGGGGGCGATGCTTTCTTT. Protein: CASARTGGDAFF.

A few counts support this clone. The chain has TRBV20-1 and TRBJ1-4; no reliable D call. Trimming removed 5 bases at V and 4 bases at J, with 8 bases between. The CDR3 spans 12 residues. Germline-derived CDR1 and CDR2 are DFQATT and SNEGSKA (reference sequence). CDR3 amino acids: CSARGDNEKLFF. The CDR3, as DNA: TGCAGTGCTCGTGGCGATAATGAAAAACTGTTTTTT.

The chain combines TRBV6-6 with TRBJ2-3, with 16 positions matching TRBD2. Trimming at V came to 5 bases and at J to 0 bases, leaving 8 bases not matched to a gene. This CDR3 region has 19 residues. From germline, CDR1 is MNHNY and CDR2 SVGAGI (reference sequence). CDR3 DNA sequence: TGTGCCAGCAGTCAAACCGGGACTAGCGGGGGGGCCAGCACAGATACGCAGTATTTT. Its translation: CASSQTGTSGGASTDTQYF.

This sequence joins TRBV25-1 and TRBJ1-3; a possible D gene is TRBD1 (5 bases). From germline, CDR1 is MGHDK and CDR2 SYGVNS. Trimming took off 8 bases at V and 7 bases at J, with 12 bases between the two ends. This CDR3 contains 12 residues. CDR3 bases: TGTGCCAGCTCCCTGGGGGGGAACACCATATATTTT. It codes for CASSLGGNTIYF.

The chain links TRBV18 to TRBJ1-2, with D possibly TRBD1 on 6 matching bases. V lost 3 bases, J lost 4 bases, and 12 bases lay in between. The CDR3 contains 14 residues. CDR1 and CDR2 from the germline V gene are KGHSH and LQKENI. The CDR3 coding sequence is TGTGCCAGCTCACCGGGCAGGGACATCTATGGCTACACCTTC. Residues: CASSPGRDIYGYTF.

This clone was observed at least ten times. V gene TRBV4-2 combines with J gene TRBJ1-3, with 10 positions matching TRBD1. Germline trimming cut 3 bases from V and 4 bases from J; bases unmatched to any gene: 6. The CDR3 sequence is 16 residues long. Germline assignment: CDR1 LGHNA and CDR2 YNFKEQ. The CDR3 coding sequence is TGTGCCAGCAGCCATTCCGGGACAGGGGCAGGAAACACCATATATTTT. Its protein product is CASSHSGTGAGNTIYF.

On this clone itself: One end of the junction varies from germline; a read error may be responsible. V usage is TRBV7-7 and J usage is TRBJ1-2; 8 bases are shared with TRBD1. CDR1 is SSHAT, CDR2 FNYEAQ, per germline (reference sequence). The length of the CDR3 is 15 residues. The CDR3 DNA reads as TGTGCTAGCAGCTTTAACAGGGGGTTGGGCTATGGCTACACCTTC. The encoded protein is CASSFNRGLGYGYTF.

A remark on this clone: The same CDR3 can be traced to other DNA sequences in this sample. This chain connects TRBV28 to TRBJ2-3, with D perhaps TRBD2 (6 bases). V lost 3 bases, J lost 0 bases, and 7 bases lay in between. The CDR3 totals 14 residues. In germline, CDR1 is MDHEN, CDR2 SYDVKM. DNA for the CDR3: TGTGCCAGCAGTTTCGCGGGAAGCACAGATACGCAGTATTTT. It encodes CASSFAGSTDTQYF.

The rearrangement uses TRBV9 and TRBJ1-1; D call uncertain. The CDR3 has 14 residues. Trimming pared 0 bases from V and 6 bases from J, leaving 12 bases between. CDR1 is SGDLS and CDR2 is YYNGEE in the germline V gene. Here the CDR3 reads CASSVDPLTSEAFF. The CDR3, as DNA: TGTGCCAGCAGCGTAGATCCCCTTACATCTGAAGCTTTCTTT.

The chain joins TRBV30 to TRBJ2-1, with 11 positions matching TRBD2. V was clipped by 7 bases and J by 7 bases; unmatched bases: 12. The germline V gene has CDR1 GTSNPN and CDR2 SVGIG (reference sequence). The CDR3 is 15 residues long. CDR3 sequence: CALKASGGQGNEQFF. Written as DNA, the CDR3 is TGTGCCTTAAAGGCTAGCGGGGGGCAGGGGAATGAGCAGTTCTTC.

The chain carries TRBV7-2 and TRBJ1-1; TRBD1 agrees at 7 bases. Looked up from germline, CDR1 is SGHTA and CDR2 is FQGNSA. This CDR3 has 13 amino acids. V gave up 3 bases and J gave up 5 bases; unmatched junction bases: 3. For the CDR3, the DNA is TGTGCCAGCAGCTTGCAGGGGGTAACTGAAGCTTTCTTT. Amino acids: CASSLQGVTEAFF.

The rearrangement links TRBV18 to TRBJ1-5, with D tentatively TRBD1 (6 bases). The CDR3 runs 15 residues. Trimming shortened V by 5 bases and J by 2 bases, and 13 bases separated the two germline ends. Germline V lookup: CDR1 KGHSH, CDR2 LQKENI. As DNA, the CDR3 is TGTGCCAGCTCAAGAGGAGGGGGGGGCAATCAGCCCCAGCATTTT. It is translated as CASSRGGGGNQPQHF.

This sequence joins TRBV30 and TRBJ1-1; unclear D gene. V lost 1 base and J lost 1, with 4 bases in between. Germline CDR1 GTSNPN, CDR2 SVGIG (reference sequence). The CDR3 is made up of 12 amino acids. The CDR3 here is CAWSGQNTEAFF. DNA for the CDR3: TGTGCCTGGAGTGGACAGAACACTGAAGCTTTCTTT.

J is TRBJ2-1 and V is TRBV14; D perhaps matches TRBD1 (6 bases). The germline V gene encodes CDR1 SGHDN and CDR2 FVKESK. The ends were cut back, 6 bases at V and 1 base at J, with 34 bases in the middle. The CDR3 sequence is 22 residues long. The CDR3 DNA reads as TGTGCCAGCAGGCCCACCGACAGGTCTGTTTTCCCTGGAACCCGATCCTACAATGAGCAGTTCTTC. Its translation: CASRPTDRSVFPGTRSYNEQFF.

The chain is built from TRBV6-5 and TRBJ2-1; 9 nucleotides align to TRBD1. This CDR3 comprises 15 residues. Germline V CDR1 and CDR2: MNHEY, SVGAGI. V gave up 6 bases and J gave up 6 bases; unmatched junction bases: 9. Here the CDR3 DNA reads TGTGCCAGCAGGAAAGGGACAGGGAGATTCAATGAGCAGTTCTTC. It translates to CASRKGTGRFNEQFF.

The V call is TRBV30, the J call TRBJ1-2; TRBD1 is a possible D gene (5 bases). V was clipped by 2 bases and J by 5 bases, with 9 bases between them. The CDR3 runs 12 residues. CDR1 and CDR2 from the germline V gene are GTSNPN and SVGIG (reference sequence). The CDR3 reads CAWSSGLYGYTF. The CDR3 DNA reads TGTGCCTGGAGTTCAGGGCTTTATGGCTACACCTTC.

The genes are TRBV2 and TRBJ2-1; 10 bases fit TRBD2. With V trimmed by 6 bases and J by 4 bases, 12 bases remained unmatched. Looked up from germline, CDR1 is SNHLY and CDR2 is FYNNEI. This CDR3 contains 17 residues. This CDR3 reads CASSLLITSGVYNEQFF. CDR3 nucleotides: TGTGCCAGCAGCCTCTTAATAACTAGCGGGGTATACAATGAGCAGTTCTTC. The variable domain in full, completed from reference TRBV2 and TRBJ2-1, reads EPEVTQTPSHQVTQMGQEVILRCVPISNHLYFYWYRQILGQKVEFLVSFYNNEISEKSEIFDDQFSVERPDGSNFTLKIRSTKLEDSAMYFCASSLLITSGVYNEQFFGPGTRLTVL.

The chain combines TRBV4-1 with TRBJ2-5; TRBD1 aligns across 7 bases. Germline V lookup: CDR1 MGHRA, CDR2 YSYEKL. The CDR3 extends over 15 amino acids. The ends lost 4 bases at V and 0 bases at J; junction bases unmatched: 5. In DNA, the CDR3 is TGCGCCAGCAGCCGGGACAGTGGCGACCAAGAGACCCAGTACTTC. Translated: CASSRDSGDQETQYF.

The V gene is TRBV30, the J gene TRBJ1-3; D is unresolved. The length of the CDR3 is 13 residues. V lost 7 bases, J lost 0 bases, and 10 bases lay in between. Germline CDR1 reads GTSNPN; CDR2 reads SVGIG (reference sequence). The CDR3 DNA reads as TGTGCCTCAACACAGAGCTCTGGAAACACCATATATTTT. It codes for CASTQSSGNTIYF.

The CDR3 protein is CASSWGLAGGLAGANVLTF. In DNA, the CDR3 is TGTGCCAGCAGCTGGGGACTAGCGGGGGGGCTTGCTGGGGCCAACGTCCTGACTTTC. This chain joins TRBV13 and TRBJ2-6; 16 bases are shared with TRBD2. The V segment lost 4 bases and the J segment 2 bases; nucleotides outside the gene matches: 5. The germline V gene encodes CDR1 PRHDT and CDR2 FYEKMQ (reference sequence). The CDR3 runs to 19 residues.

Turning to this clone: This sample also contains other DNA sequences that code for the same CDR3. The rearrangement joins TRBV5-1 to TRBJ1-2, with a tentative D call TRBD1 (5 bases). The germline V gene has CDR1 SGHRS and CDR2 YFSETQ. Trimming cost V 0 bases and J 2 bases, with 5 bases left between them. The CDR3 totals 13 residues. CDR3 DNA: TGCGCCAGCAGCTTGGCAGGGAACTATGGCTACACCTTC. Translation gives CASSLAGNYGYTF. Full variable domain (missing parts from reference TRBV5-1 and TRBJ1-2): KAGVTQTPRYLIKTRGQQVTLSCSPISGHRSVSWYQQTPGQGLQFLFEYFSETQRNKGNFPGRFSGRQFSNSRSEMNVSTLELGDSALYLCASSLAGNYGYTFGSGTRLTVV.